One and the same sample provided the 11 T cell receptor beta chains below, sequenced in a study of blood T cell repertoires in COVID-19. The assay was immunoSEQ multiplex PCR, and TCRdb's table has in-frame clones only and misses some. The profile shows about 300,000 clones, roughly 90% of them singletons. Sequencing used PBMCs or T cells enriched from blood (not recorded which). The origin of the receptors is a woman aged 18 to 35 with acute COVID-19.

V usage is TRBV12-5 and J usage is TRBJ2-7, with D maybe TRBD2 (6 bases). This CDR3 contains 18 residues. Germline V gene lookup returns CDR1 LGHNT and CDR2 FRNRAP. V was trimmed by 1 base and J by 2 bases, leaving 21 bases between them. CDR3: CASGLDLGGGQETYEQYF. CDR3 DNA: TGTGCTAGTGGTTTGGATCTTGGGGGAGGCCAGGAGACCTACGAGCAGTACTTC.

The V and J genes are TRBV6-5 and TRBJ2-3; TRBD1 matches at 10 bases. The CDR3 is 16 amino acids. Trimming at V came to 4 bases and at J to 4 bases, leaving 8 bases not matched to a gene. Germline loops: CDR1 MNHEY, CDR2 SVGAGI. CDR3 sequence (DNA): TGTGCCAGCAGTTCCCAGGGACAGGGGAATGCAGATACGCAGTATTTT. Translating it yields CASSSQGQGNADTQYF.

Of note for this clone: Other DNA sequences in the same sample also yield this CDR3. The V and J genes are TRBV28 and TRBJ1-5; a possible D gene is TRBD1 (6 bases). Germline loops: CDR1 MDHEN, CDR2 SYDVKM. Deletions cut 5 bases from V and 4 bases from J, with 12 bases between. The CDR3 covers 14 residues. This CDR3 reads CASSPTQGNQPQHF. The CDR3 bases are TGTGCCAGCAGTCCCACACAGGGAAATCAGCCCCAGCATTTT.

The gene calls are TRBV19 and TRBJ2-5, with D hard to call. The V gene's germline CDR1 is LNHDA and CDR2 SQIVND (reference sequence). The CDR3 runs 12 residues. Deletions cut 1 base from V and 2 bases from J, with 2 bases between. The CDR3 protein is CASSIAQETQYF. As DNA, the CDR3 is TGTGCCAGTAGTATAGCACAAGAGACCCAGTACTTC.

This chain links TRBV7-9 with TRBJ2-7; 8 nucleotides match TRBD1. The V and J ends lost 5 bases and 0 bases, in that order; junction bases with no gene match: 6. The CDR3 is 15 amino acids. Germline V CDR1 and CDR2: SEHNR, FQNEAQ (reference sequence). The CDR3 coding sequence is TGTGCCAGCAGCCCCAGGACAGGGAGCTCCTACGAGCAGTACTTC. Residues: CASSPRTGSSYEQYF.

The CDR3 sequence: CASSEGLAYEQYF. The CDR3 DNA is TGTGCCAGCAGCGAGGGACTAGCCTACGAGCAGTACTTC. J is TRBJ2-7 and V is TRBV9; 8 bases fit TRBD2. Germline values: CDR1 SGDLS, CDR2 YYNGEE. The CDR3 is 13 residues long. The J segment lost 2 bases and the V segment lost 3 bases, leaving 1 base of the junction unmatched.

This chain joins TRBV19 and TRBJ2-5; D not resolved. Germline lookup yields CDR1 LNHDA and CDR2 SQIVND (reference sequence). The CDR3 spans 11 residues. Trimming took off 6 bases at V and 5 bases at J, with 7 bases between the two ends. For the CDR3, the DNA is TGTGCCAGTAGAAGCGAGGAGACCCAGTACTTC. It encodes CASRSEETQYF.

V gene TRBV29-1 combines with J gene TRBJ2-3, with 13 nucleotides matching TRBD2. CDR1 SQVTM and CDR2 ANQGSEA come from the germline V gene. CDR3 size: 16 residues. Trimming cost V 4 bases and J 0 bases; bases outside gene matches: 4. CDR3 coding DNA: TGCAGCGTTGTTGGGACTAGCGGGAAGAGCACAGATACGCAGTATTTT. Translated: CSVVGTSGKSTDTQYF.

J is TRBJ1-2 and V is TRBV28, with D hard to call. With 3 bases removed from V and 4 bases from J, the gap between germline ends came to 9 bases. This CDR3 is 13 amino acids long. Germline V gene data show CDR1 as MDHEN and CDR2 as SYDVKM. The CDR3 DNA reads as TGTGCCAGCAGTTTCGTAGTTCCCTATGGCTACACCTTC. Protein sequence: CASSFVVPYGYTF.

The J gene is TRBJ2-3, the V gene TRBV19; tentatively, D is TRBD2 (7 bases). The CDR3 runs to 17 residues. The germline V and J ends were trimmed by 11 bases and 0 bases, with 24 bases remaining between them. Germline CDR1 LNHDA, CDR2 SQIVND (reference sequence). CDR3 sequence reads: CAASGGAGHSSTDTQYF. For the CDR3, the DNA is TGTGCCGCTTCGGGGGGAGCGGGACATAGTAGCACAGATACGCAGTATTTT.

The chain combines TRBV29-1 with TRBJ1-1; tentatively, D is TRBD1 (6 bases). V shed 5 bases and J shed 8 bases, with 12 bases lying between them. CDR3 length: 11 residues. Germline loops: CDR1 SQVTM, CDR2 ANQGSEA. CDR3 amino acids: CSVFEQGEAFF. CDR3 nucleotide sequence: TGCAGCGTTTTTGAACAGGGCGAAGCTTTCTTT. Drawing the rest from reference TRBV29-1 and TRBJ1-1, the complete variable domain is SAVISQKPSRDICQRGTSLTIQCQVDSQVTMMFWYRQQPGQSLTLIATANQGSEATYESGFVIDKFPISRPNLTFSTLTVSNMSPEDSSIYLCSVFEQGEAFFGQGTRLTVV.